The 24 T cell receptor beta chains below all came from one sample that was sequenced in a study of CD8 T cells in Susac syndrome (dated by TCRdb to the late 2010s). The receptor library was made with the immunoSEQ multiplex PCR assay. RNA was extracted using the RNeasy kit, and about 0.45 to 1 ug of the RNA was reverse transcribed with random hexamers. The raw public data were reprocessed by TCRdb itself: fastp quality trimming at Q25, MiXCR clonotype calling, in-frame beta chains only. Identical CDR3 proteins give one entry, which carries the most common genes and DNA. This sample comprises hundreds of thousands of distinct CDR3 sequences, just under 95% of them detected only once. The ten most abundant clones make up about 0.08% of the sample. Sequencing was carried out using CD4+ T cells from PBMCs. The receptors shown here come from a human donor with multiple sclerosis.

This chain joins TRBV30 and TRBJ2-6, with D unresolved. Trimming stripped 2 bases from V and 0 bases from J, with 8 bases between. The CDR3 extends over 15 amino acids. Germline CDR1 and CDR2: GTSNPN and SVGIG (reference sequence). CDR3 in amino acids: CAWSQDNSGANVLTF. The CDR3, as DNA: TGTGCCTGGAGTCAAGACAACTCTGGGGCCAACGTCCTGACTTTC.

The chain carries TRBV2 and TRBJ2-3; D remains ambiguous. The CDR3 is 13 residues long. V gave up 4 bases and J gave up 0 bases, with 5 bases separating them. Per the germline V gene, CDR1 is SNHLY and CDR2 is FYNNEI. CDR3 sequence: CASSAVSTDTQYF. The CDR3 bases are TGTGCCAGCAGTGCCGTTAGCACAGATACGCAGTATTTT.

The V gene is TRBV20-1, the J gene TRBJ1-6; D uncertain. CDR1 is DFQATT, CDR2 SNEGSKA, per germline (reference sequence). The CDR3 runs 14 residues. The V end lost 2 bases, the J end lost 4 bases, and 9 bases lay between the germline ends. In DNA form, the CDR3 reads TGCAGTGCTAGACCCCCGGGTTATAATTCACCCCTCCACTTT. As protein: CSARPPGYNSPLHF.

The chain employs TRBV20-1 and TRBJ2-2; the D is unclear. The CDR3 is made up of 13 amino acids. In germline, CDR1 is DFQATT, CDR2 SNEGSKA (reference sequence). Trimming shortened V by 1 base and J by 1 base, and 4 bases separated the two germline ends. The CDR3 nucleotides are TGCAGTGCTAGAGTAGGGAACACCGGGGAGCTGTTTTTT. Protein: CSARVGNTGELFF.

The rearrangement links TRBV20-1 to TRBJ2-3; 11 bases align to TRBD2. The ends lost 3 bases at V and 3 bases at J; junction bases unmatched: 5. Germline CDR1 and CDR2: DFQATT and SNEGSKA (reference sequence). The CDR3 contains 15 residues. CDR3: CSASASGGLTDTQYF. CDR3 sequence (DNA): TGCAGTGCTAGTGCTAGCGGGGGGCTTACAGATACGCAGTATTTT.

The chain couples TRBV30 to TRBJ1-1; no definite D call. V was cut by 0 bases and J by 8 bases, with 10 bases left in between. The CDR3 consists of 12 residues. The germline V gene encodes CDR1 GTSNPN and CDR2 SVGIG (reference sequence). CDR3 sequence reads: CAWSVLFGEAFF. DNA of the CDR3: TGTGCCTGGAGTGTACTTTTCGGCGAAGCTTTCTTT. Variable domain in full (rest from reference TRBV30 and TRBJ1-1): SQTIHQWPATLVQPVGSPLSLECTVEGTSNPNLYWYRQAAGRGLQLLFYSVGIGQISSEVPQNLSASRPQDRQFILSSKKLLLSDSGFYLCAWSVLFGEAFFGQGTRLTVV.

V usage is TRBV20-1 and J usage is TRBJ1-6, with TRBD1 matching 7 bases. The CDR3 length is 15 residues. V gave up 0 bases and J gave up 8 bases; unmatched junction bases: 7. Germline lookup yields CDR1 DFQATT and CDR2 SNEGSKA (reference sequence). The CDR3 region has the DNA TGCAGTGCTAGAGATCGACAGGGATTGTATTCACCCCTCCACTTT. Translated, it gives CSARDRQGLYSPLHF.

The V call is TRBV12-5, the J call TRBJ1-5; possibly TRBD1 for D (5 bases). The germline V gene has CDR1 LGHNT and CDR2 FRNRAP. The length of the CDR3 is 12 residues. Trimming took off 6 bases at V and 11 bases at J, with 14 bases between the two ends. The DNA of the CDR3 is TGTGCTAGTGGAAACCGGGACGGGGCCCAGCATTTT. This gives the protein CASGNRDGAQHF. Full variable domain (rest looked up from reference TRBV12-5 and TRBJ1-5): DARVTQTPRHKVTEMGQEVTMRCQPILGHNTVFWYRQTMMQGLELLAYFRNRAPLDDSGMPKDRFSAEMPDATLATLKIQPSEPRDSAVYFCASGNRDGAQHFGDGTRLSIL.

This chain joins TRBV2 and TRBJ2-2; 8 nucleotides match TRBD1. Germline CDR1 and CDR2: SNHLY and FYNNEI. The length of the CDR3 is 15 residues. V dropped 5 bases and J dropped 0; count of bases not matched to a gene: 2. The CDR3 region is CASSWTGTNTGELFF. Here the CDR3 DNA reads TGTGCCAGCAGTTGGACAGGGACGAACACCGGGGAGCTGTTTTTT.

CDR3 loop: CASSLADRNSPLHF. In DNA, the CDR3 is TGTGCCAGCAGCTTAGCGGACCGAAATTCACCCCTCCACTTT. The gene calls are TRBV7-6 and TRBJ1-6, with D uncertain. The CDR3 runs to 14 residues. CDR1 is SGHVS and CDR2 is FNYEAQ in the germline V gene. Between the trimmed V and J ends, which lost 0 bases and 7 bases, there was a span of 7 bases.

The V gene is TRBV29-1, the J gene TRBJ2-4; D remains ambiguous. The CDR3 loop spans 15 amino acids. V lost 2 bases to trimming and J lost 0 bases, with 11 bases between them. Per the germline V gene, CDR1 is SQVTM and CDR2 is ANQGSEA. The CDR3, as DNA: TGCAGCGTTGAATTACCGGAGCTAGCCAAAAACATTCAGTACTTC. Protein product: CSVELPELAKNIQYF.

V is TRBV5-1 and J is TRBJ2-2; TRBD2 matches at 7 bases. The CDR3 totals 16 residues. The junction had 2 bases not matched to a gene; V was cut back by 0 bases and J by 0 bases. The germline V gene has CDR1 SGHRS and CDR2 YFSETQ. This chain's CDR3 is CASSLVGGTNTGELFF. Here the CDR3 DNA reads TGCGCCAGCAGCTTGGTCGGGGGGACGAACACCGGGGAGCTGTTTTTT. Full variable domain (rest looked up from reference TRBV5-1 and TRBJ2-2): KAGVTQTPRYLIKTRGQQVTLSCSPISGHRSVSWYQQTPGQGLQFLFEYFSETQRNKGNFPGRFSGRQFSNSRSEMNVSTLELGDSALYLCASSLVGGTNTGELFFGEGSRLTVL.

The chain carries TRBV3-1 and TRBJ1-1, with 8 bases aligning to TRBD1. V gave up 4 bases and J gave up 7 bases; unmatched junction bases: 2. This CDR3 contains 12 residues. Germline lookup yields CDR1 LGHDT and CDR2 YNNKEL (reference sequence). The CDR3 DNA reads TGTGCCAGCAGCCGACAGGGGCTTGAAGCTTTCTTT. This gives the protein CASSRQGLEAFF. The complete variable domain, with remaining parts taken from reference TRBV3-1 and TRBJ1-1, reads DTAVSQTPKYLVTQMGNDKSIKCEQNLGHDTMYWYKQDSKKFLKIMFSYNNKELIINETVPNRFSPKSPDKAHLNLHINSLELGDSAVYFCASSRQGLEAFFGQGTRLTVV.

The genes are TRBV20-1 and TRBJ2-2; D perhaps matches TRBD1 (5 bases). The V gene's germline CDR1 is DFQATT and CDR2 SNEGSKA (reference sequence). The V end was cut by 2 bases, the J end by 6 bases, with 7 bases between. The CDR3 loop spans 12 amino acids. The CDR3 DNA reads TGCAGTGCTAGACAGGGCCCCGGGGAGCTGTTTTTT. It specifies CSARQGPGELFF.

The table lists this clonotype with a count of one. The chain employs TRBV5-1 and TRBJ2-1; 7 bases map to TRBD1. CDR1 and CDR2 from the germline V gene are SGHRS and YFSETQ. V lost 0 bases and J lost 0; bases outside the gene matches: 3. This CDR3 is built from 16 residues. CDR3 residues: CASSLGQGLSYNEQFF. As DNA, the CDR3 is TGCGCCAGCAGCTTGGGACAGGGCCTCTCCTACAATGAGCAGTTCTTC.

This chain joins TRBV30 and TRBJ2-4; D remains unclear. The ends were cut back, 2 bases at V and 5 bases at J, with 10 bases in the middle. The CDR3 length is 13 residues. The V gene's germline CDR1 is GTSNPN and CDR2 SVGIG (reference sequence). This CDR3 reads CAWSSSIENIQYF. For the CDR3, the DNA is TGTGCCTGGAGTTCTAGTATCGAAAACATTCAGTACTTC.

J is TRBJ2-4 and V is TRBV6-6, with D perhaps matching TRBD2 (5 bases). Trimming stripped 11 bases from V and 3 bases from J, with 20 bases between. The CDR3 is 15 residues long. Germline V gene sequence: CDR1 MNHNY, CDR2 SVGAGI (reference sequence). The chain's CDR3 is CAPYPRGPFKNIQYF. The CDR3, as DNA: TGTGCCCCCTACCCCAGAGGGCCGTTCAAAAACATTCAGTACTTC.

This chain connects TRBV7-9 to TRBJ1-2; D is undetermined. This CDR3 contains 13 residues. V dropped 0 bases and J dropped 5 bases, with 7 bases sitting between them. Per germline, CDR1 SEHNR and CDR2 FQNEAQ (reference sequence). The CDR3 DNA sequence: TGTGCCAGCAGCTTAGCGGGAGCATATGGCTACACCTTC. This sequence encodes CASSLAGAYGYTF.

The CDR3 region has the DNA TGCAGTGCTAGAGTTCGGGGAAAACTGTTTTTT. Translating gives CSARVRGKLFF. This chain uses TRBV20-1 with TRBJ1-4; D is undetermined. The V end was cut by 1 base, the J end by 10 bases, with 7 bases between. Germline V gives CDR1 DFQATT, CDR2 SNEGSKA (reference sequence). The CDR3 has 11 amino acids.

The chain is built from TRBV7-2 and TRBJ2-1; D is possibly TRBD2 (6 bases). Germline CDR1 is SGHTA and CDR2 is FQGNSA. This CDR3 spans 16 amino acids. The V end was cut by 7 bases, the J end by 0 bases, with 16 bases between. CDR3 nucleotide sequence: TGTGCCAGCACCGTTAGACGCGGGGTCTCCTACAATGAGCAGTTCTTC. It encodes CASTVRRGVSYNEQFF.

The rearrangement joins TRBV30 to TRBJ1-5, with unresolved D. Trimming removed 7 bases from V and 7 bases from J, with 17 bases in between. The CDR3 spans 13 residues. The germline V gene has CDR1 GTSNPN and CDR2 SVGIG (reference sequence). CDR3 sequence: CAFRSEWSQPQHF. The CDR3 region has the DNA TGTGCCTTCCGCTCTGAGTGGTCCCAGCCCCAGCATTTT.

The V call is TRBV11-2, the J call TRBJ2-5; 8 nucleotides align to TRBD1. Germline V gives CDR1 SGHAT, CDR2 FQNNGV. Trimming at V came to 4 bases and at J to 5 bases, leaving 15 bases not matched to a gene. The CDR3 length is 17 residues. In DNA form, the CDR3 reads TGTGCCAGCAGCTCACACTATCCGGGACAGGCGAGGGAGACCCAGTACTTC. Amino acids: CASSSHYPGQARETQYF.

This chain connects TRBV12-3 or TRBV12-4 to TRBJ2-5; D is uncertain. V lost 5 bases and J lost 1, with 8 bases in between. The CDR3 spans 13 residues. Here the CDR3 DNA reads TGTGCCAGCAGTCGACTTACCCAAGAGACCCAGTACTTC. This translates into CASSRLTQETQYF.

The J gene is TRBJ1-3, the V gene TRBV25-1; 7 bases agree with TRBD1. This CDR3 spans 16 amino acids. Per the germline V gene, CDR1 is MGHDK and CDR2 is SYGVNS. J was trimmed by 0 bases and V by 5 bases; bases with no gene match: 7. CDR3 in amino acids: CASSSTTGSSGNTIYF. CDR3 in DNA: TGTGCCAGCAGTTCCACGACAGGGAGCTCTGGAAACACCATATATTTT.